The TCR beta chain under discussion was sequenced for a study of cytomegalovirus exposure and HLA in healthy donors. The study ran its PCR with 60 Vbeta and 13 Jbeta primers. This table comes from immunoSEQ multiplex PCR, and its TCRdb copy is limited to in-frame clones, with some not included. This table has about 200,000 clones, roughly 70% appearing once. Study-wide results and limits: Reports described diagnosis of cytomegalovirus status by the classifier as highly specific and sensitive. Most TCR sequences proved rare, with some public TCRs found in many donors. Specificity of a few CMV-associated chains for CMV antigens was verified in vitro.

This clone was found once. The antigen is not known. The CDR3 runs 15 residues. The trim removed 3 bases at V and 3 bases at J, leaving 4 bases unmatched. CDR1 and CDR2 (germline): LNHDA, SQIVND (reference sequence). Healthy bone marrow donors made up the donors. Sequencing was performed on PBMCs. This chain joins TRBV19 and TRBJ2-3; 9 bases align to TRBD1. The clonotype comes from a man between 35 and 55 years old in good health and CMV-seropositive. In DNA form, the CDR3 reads TGTGCCAGTAGTATTATGACAGGGGGAACAGATACGCAGTATTTT. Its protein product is CASSIMTGGTDTQYF.